Following are 3 T cell receptor beta chains from one sample sequenced in a study of shared clonotypes between healthy human individuals. Data came from immunoSEQ multiplex PCR; TCRdb stores just in-frame clones and leaves some out. Here the sample spans 490,000 or so clones, 76% being singletons. Source material: PBMCs. The receptor source for this set is a woman aged 40 to 50 in good health. Some clones in this sample may be carry-over from other donors' samples.

The V call is TRBV7-8, the J call TRBJ1-3; unclear D gene. The CDR3 is 13 amino acids. CDR1 is SGHVS and CDR2 is FQNEAQ in the germline V gene. Between the trimmed V and J ends, which lost 2 bases and 6 bases, there was a span of 8 bases. CDR3 bases: TGTGCCAGCAGCTTACCCGGAGTAAACACCATATATTTT. This encodes CASSLPGVNTIYF.

This clone was seen a few times. The chain uses TRBV12-5 and TRBJ2-5; tentatively, D is TRBD1 or TRBD2 (5 bases each). CDR3 length equals 15 residues. Germline V gene data show CDR1 as LGHNT and CDR2 as FRNRAP. The ends were cut back, 6 bases at V and 5 bases at J, with 19 bases in the middle. CDR3 sequence (DNA): TGTGCTAGTGGCTTCGGGACGGAGGCCCGGGAGACCCAGTACTTC. This encodes CASGFGTEARETQYF. The variable domain in full, with the rest retrieved from reference TRBV12-5 and TRBJ2-5, is DARVTQTPRHKVTEMGQEVTMRCQPILGHNTVFWYRQTMMQGLELLAYFRNRAPLDDSGMPKDRFSAEMPDATLATLKIQPSEPRDSAVYFCASGFGTEARETQYFGPGTRLLVL.

This clone was seen many times. The rearrangement uses TRBV30 and TRBJ2-7, with D possibly being TRBD1 (5 bases). The CDR3 contains 12 residues. The V end was cut by 2 bases, the J end by 4 bases, with 9 bases between. Germline loops: CDR1 GTSNPN, CDR2 SVGIG (reference sequence). The chain's CDR3 is CAWSIQGYEQYF. CDR3 bases: TGTGCCTGGAGTATTCAGGGTTACGAGCAGTACTTC.